This T cell receptor beta chain was sequenced during a study of T cell responses to AZD1222 COVID-19 vaccine. Study background: Second-dose recipients at about 4 or about 12 weeks were treated as one pooled group. Study-level results: The donor cohort was predominantly white British with a female majority, and clonal diversity may have been underestimated.

The repertoire was sequenced with immunoSEQ multiplex PCR; TCRdb's copy has only in-frame clones and lacks some. This sample has some 140,000 clones, with around 90% found just once. A note on this clone: Its antigen is not known.

CDR1 is SGHRS and CDR2 is YFSETQ in the germline V gene. The CDR3 runs 16 residues. V lost 4 bases, J lost 4 bases, and 8 bases stayed unmatched. This chain joins TRBV5-1 and TRBJ2-2; 9 bases are a match to TRBD2. This receptor was obtained from an adult in good health. The source material was peripheral blood, sampled on day 0 of AZD1222 vaccination. CDR3 nucleotide sequence: TGCGCCAGCAGCGGAGGCGGACTAGCGACCACCGGGGAGCTGTTTTTT. Translating gives CASSGGGLATTGELFF.